The 32 T cell receptor beta chains in this list originate from one sample, sequenced in a study of cytomegalovirus exposure and HLA in healthy donors. The PCR employed 60 Vbeta primers together with 13 Jbeta primers. Using immunoSEQ multiplex PCR, the repertoire was profiled, and TCRdb retains in-frame clones only, with some absent. Reported are about 88,000 clones; the ten largest clones contain 5.5%. The sample consisted of PBMCs. Receptor source: a girl aged 5 to 17 in good health and CMV-seropositive.

The chain carries TRBV7-9 and TRBJ2-5; TRBD2 agrees at 13 bases. CDR3 size: 18 residues. V gave up 5 bases and J gave up 0 bases; unmatched junction bases: 9. Germline CDR1 is SEHNR and CDR2 is FQNEAQ (reference sequence). CDR3 sequence: CASSPGLAGVRYQETQYF. CDR3 bases: TGTGCCAGCAGCCCTGGACTAGCGGGGGTCCGGTACCAAGAGACCCAGTACTTC.

The chain uses TRBV9 and TRBJ2-3; the match to TRBD2 covers 8 bases. The CDR3 is 16 residues long. The V and J ends lost 2 bases and 0 bases, in that order; junction bases with no gene match: 5. The V gene's germline CDR1 is SGDLS and CDR2 YYNGEE. The chain's CDR3 is CASSVTSAASTDTQYF. CDR3 in DNA: TGTGCCAGCAGCGTGACTAGCGCGGCTAGCACAGATACGCAGTATTTT. Full variable domain (rest looked up from reference TRBV9 and TRBJ2-3): DSGVTQTPKHLITATGQRVTLRCSPRSGDLSVYWYQQSLDQGLQFLIQYYNGEERAKGNILERFSAQQFPDLHSELNLSSLELGDSALYFCASSVTSAASTDTQYFGPGTRLTVL.

The rearrangement joins TRBV28 to TRBJ1-5; no definite D call. Germline V gene lookup returns CDR1 MDHEN and CDR2 SYDVKM. This CDR3 is 13 amino acids long. V gave up 8 bases and J gave up 3 bases, with 11 bases separating them. CDR3 DNA sequence: TGTGCCAGCGGTGGAGGGAACAATCAGCCCCAGCATTTT. Encoded protein: CASGGGNNQPQHF.

The chain uses TRBV9 and TRBJ2-4; the match to TRBD2 covers 11 bases. This CDR3 comprises 15 residues. Germline V gene lookup returns CDR1 SGDLS and CDR2 YYNGEE. V trimming: 4 bases; J trimming: 1 base; junction bases outside the gene matches: 1. The CDR3 bases are TGTGCCAGCAGCCCTAGCGGGGGGGCCAAAAACATTCAGTACTTC. Translating gives CASSPSGGAKNIQYF.

The CDR3 loop reads CASRLAYHSLTNTGELFF. The CDR3 DNA is TGTGCAAGTCGCTTAGCATACCACTCGCTGACAAACACCGGGGAGCTGTTTTTT. The chain combines TRBV12-2 with TRBJ2-2; the D call in the table, TRBD1, was not verified against the DNA. TRBV12-2 is a pseudogene segment. The CDR3 extends over 18 amino acids.

This sequence joins TRBV14 and TRBJ2-7, with 9 bases identical to TRBD1. Unmatched junction bases numbered 8, after V lost 5 bases and J lost 0 bases. This CDR3 spans 16 amino acids. Germline V gene sequence: CDR1 SGHDN, CDR2 FVKESK. CDR3 amino acids: CASSLKTTGGSYEQYV. The CDR3 DNA reads as TGTGCCAGCAGCTTAAAGACGACAGGGGGCTCCTACGAGCAGTACGTC.

The rearrangement uses TRBV28 and TRBJ1-2; D uncertain. V lost 2 bases, J lost 3 bases, and 7 bases lay in between. Looked up from germline, CDR1 is MDHEN and CDR2 is SYDVKM. This CDR3 has 13 amino acids. For the CDR3, the DNA is TGTGCCAGCAGTTTAGCCGGGGACTATGGCTACACCTTC. Its translation: CASSLAGDYGYTF.

The chain is built from TRBV19 and TRBJ2-7; TRBD1 matches at 7 bases. With V trimmed by 1 base and J by 3 bases, 6 bases remained unmatched. Germline-derived CDR1 and CDR2 are LNHDA and SQIVND (reference sequence). There are 15 residues in the CDR3. CDR3 DNA sequence: TGTGCCAGTAGTATAGGCTCGACAGGGATCTACGAGCAGTACTTC. Translation gives CASSIGSTGIYEQYF.

V is TRBV4-1 and J is TRBJ2-2, with a weak D call TRBD1 (5 bases). The CDR3 runs to 17 residues. V was clipped by 4 bases and J by 2 bases, with 17 bases between them. Germline CDR1 is MGHRA and CDR2 is YSYEKL. The CDR3, as DNA: TGCGCCAGCAGCCGGGTCCCCCCCCAGGGAAACACCGGGGAGCTGTTTTTT. Translation: CASSRVPPQGNTGELFF.

The V gene is TRBV6-6, the J gene TRBJ1-1, with D unresolved. This CDR3 spans 15 amino acids. Trimming shortened V by 3 bases and J by 7 bases, and 18 bases separated the two germline ends. Germline V gene lookup returns CDR1 MNHNY and CDR2 SVGAGI (reference sequence). This CDR3 is CASSYRMTTPLEAFF. The CDR3 nucleotides read TGTGCCAGCAGTTATAGGATGACAACTCCTCTTGAAGCTTTCTTT.

This rearrangement joins TRBV6-1 to TRBJ2-3; D ambiguous. Germline V gives CDR1 MNHNS, CDR2 SASEGT. The CDR3 is made up of 16 amino acids. V shed 0 bases and J shed 1 base, with 11 bases lying between them. The CDR3 DNA is TGTGCCAGCAGTGAAGCCGACTTCCTTCGCACAGATACGCAGTATTTT. Translation: CASSEADFLRTDTQYF.

The chain carries TRBV27 and TRBJ1-5; possibly TRBD1 for D (5 bases). Germline V CDR1 and CDR2: MNHEY, SMNVEV (reference sequence). V gave up 2 bases and J gave up 2 bases, with 7 bases separating them. This CDR3 is built from 14 residues. The CDR3 bases are TGTGCCAGCAGTTTAGCCAGGGGCAATCAGCCCCAGCATTTT. Protein sequence: CASSLARGNQPQHF.

CDR3 amino acids: CASSYGGTSTDTQYF. The CDR3 coding sequence is TGTGCCAGCAGTTACGGGGGGACTAGCACAGATACGCAGTATTTT. This chain connects TRBV6-5 to TRBJ2-3; D is perhaps TRBD2 (6 bases). The CDR3 is 15 residues long. Germline CDR1 reads MNHEY; CDR2 reads SVGAGI. Trimming removed 2 bases from V and 0 bases from J, with 9 bases in between.

The rearrangement joins TRBV11-2 to TRBJ2-3, with D maybe TRBD2 (6 bases). This CDR3 is built from 13 residues. The germline V gene has CDR1 SGHAT and CDR2 FQNNGV. V lost 3 bases and J 6 bases, leaving 10 bases between the germline ends. CDR3 nucleotides: TGTGCCAGCAGCTTTCGTGCGGGGGATACGCAGTATTTT. Encoded protein: CASSFRAGDTQYF.

The gene calls are TRBV28 and TRBJ1-5; D not certain. CDR3 length: 15 amino acids. Germline loops: CDR1 MDHEN, CDR2 SYDVKM. V shed 3 bases and J shed 2 bases, with 11 bases lying between them. The CDR3, as DNA: TGTGCCAGCAGTTTTCCCGGGGAGGGCAATCAGCCCCAGCATTTT. Translating it yields CASSFPGEGNQPQHF. Full variable domain (missing parts from reference TRBV28 and TRBJ1-5): DVKVTQSSRYLVKRTGEKVFLECVQDMDHENMFWYRQDPGLGLRLIYFSYDVKMKEKGDIPEGYSVSREKKERFSLILESASTNQTSMYLCASSFPGEGNQPQHFGDGTRLSIL.

V is TRBV4-3 and J is TRBJ1-1; 7 bases line up with TRBD1. After removal of 0 bases from V and 5 bases from J, the junction contained 9 bases not matched to a gene. Looked up from germline, CDR1 is LGHNA and CDR2 is YSLEER. This CDR3 spans 16 amino acids. The CDR3 protein is CASSQDRDGRGTEAFF. CDR3 DNA sequence: TGCGCCAGCAGCCAAGATAGAGACGGCAGGGGGACTGAAGCTTTCTTT.

For this clone: The sample contains more than one DNA sequence encoding this CDR3. The rearrangement uses TRBV9 and TRBJ2-2, with D possibly being TRBD2 (5 bases). Germline assignment: CDR1 SGDLS and CDR2 YYNGEE. V was cut by 4 bases and J by 5 bases, with 9 bases left in between. The length of the CDR3 is 13 residues. CDR3 sequence: CASSPGGTGELFF. Here the CDR3 DNA reads TGTGCCAGCAGCCCAGGAGGTACCGGGGAGCTGTTTTTT.

The chain combines TRBV5-6 with TRBJ1-2; a possible D gene is TRBD1 (6 bases). The V end lost 0 bases, the J end lost 3 bases, and 6 bases lay between the germline ends. This CDR3 comprises 13 residues. Per the germline V gene, CDR1 is SGHDT and CDR2 is YYEEEE. The DNA of the CDR3 is TGTGCCAGCAGCTTGGGGACAGACTATGGCTACACCTTC. This codes for CASSLGTDYGYTF.

The rearrangement uses TRBV19 and TRBJ1-6; D might be TRBD1 (6 bases). From germline, CDR1 is LNHDA and CDR2 SQIVND (reference sequence). The germline V and J ends were trimmed by 4 bases and 7 bases, with 8 bases remaining between them. The CDR3 runs to 13 residues. The CDR3 protein is CASSSQGNSPLHF. The CDR3 nucleotides read TGTGCCAGTAGTAGTCAGGGGAATTCACCCCTCCACTTT. The full variable domain, with the rest looked up from reference TRBV19 and TRBJ1-6, is DGGITQSPKYLFRKEGQNVTLSCEQNLNHDAMYWYRQDPGQGLRLIYYSQIVNDFQKGDIAEGYSVSREKKESFPLTVTSAQKNPTAFYLCASSSQGNSPLHFGNGTRLTVT.

As DNA, the CDR3 is TGCAGCGTTGACAGGGGCGGGACCGGGGAGCTGTTTTTT. Protein product: CSVDRGGTGELFF. The V call is TRBV29-1, the J call TRBJ2-2; D is possibly TRBD1 (6 bases). The CDR3 length is 13 residues. Trimming removed 3 bases from V and 5 bases from J, with 10 bases in between. Germline assignment: CDR1 SQVTM and CDR2 ANQGSEA.

The chain has TRBV5-1 and TRBJ1-6; 7 bases fit TRBD1. CDR1 and CDR2 (germline): SGHRS, YFSETQ. This CDR3 is 16 amino acids long. V dropped 0 bases and J dropped 6; count of bases not matched to a gene: 6. DNA for the CDR3: TGCGCCAGCAGCTTGGCCCAGGGACAGACTAATTCACCCCTCCACTTT. This encodes CASSLAQGQTNSPLHF.

The chain is built from TRBV9 and TRBJ2-2; 10 bases are shared with TRBD1. Per germline, CDR1 SGDLS and CDR2 YYNGEE. V shed 6 bases, J shed 3 bases, and the junction held 8 bases outside the gene matches. This CDR3 has 16 residues. The CDR3 nucleotides are TGTGCCAGCAAAAAGCCCGGGACAGGGGACACCGGGGAGCTGTTTTTT. It is translated as CASKKPGTGDTGELFF. Full variable domain (missing parts from reference TRBV9 and TRBJ2-2): DSGVTQTPKHLITATGQRVTLRCSPRSGDLSVYWYQQSLDQGLQFLIQYYNGEERAKGNILERFSAQQFPDLHSELNLSSLELGDSALYFCASKKPGTGDTGELFFGEGSRLTVL.

This sequence joins TRBV4-1 and TRBJ2-5; the D is unclear. Germline loops: CDR1 MGHRA, CDR2 YSYEKL. Trimming stripped 0 bases from V and 3 bases from J, with 14 bases between. This CDR3 comprises 16 residues. CDR3 loop: CASSQEIWAGEETQYF. Written as DNA, the CDR3 is TGCGCCAGCAGCCAAGAAATCTGGGCAGGTGAAGAGACCCAGTACTTC.

The V call is TRBV28, the J call TRBJ2-7, with 9 bases lining up with TRBD1. Germline-derived CDR1 and CDR2 are MDHEN and SYDVKM. Trimming took 6 bases from V and 1 from J; bases not matched to a gene: 7. The CDR3 length is 15 residues. The CDR3 DNA reads TGTGCCAGCAGCGTGGGACAGGGCTTTTCCTACGAGCAGTACTTC. It specifies CASSVGQGFSYEQYF.

The chain recombines TRBV15 with TRBJ1-3, with D possibly TRBD1 on 5 matching bases. Germline values: CDR1 LNHNV, CDR2 YYDKDF (reference sequence). The CDR3 has 13 residues. Trimming shortened V by 4 bases and J by 3 bases, and 7 bases separated the two germline ends. CDR3 nucleotides: TGTGCCACCAGCACGGACATTGGAAACACCATATATTTT. This sequence encodes CATSTDIGNTIYF. The whole variable domain, filled in from reference TRBV15 and TRBJ1-3, reads DAMVIQNPRYQVTQFGKPVTLSCSQTLNHNVMYWYQQKSSQAPKLLFHYYDKDFNNEADTPDNFQSRRPNTSFCFLDIRSPGLGDTAMYLCATSTDIGNTIYFGEGSWLTVV.

The chain combines TRBV9 with TRBJ1-2; 7 bases are a match to TRBD1. The CDR3 totals 12 residues. Germline V gives CDR1 SGDLS, CDR2 YYNGEE. V lost 5 bases to trimming and J lost 3 bases; unmatched junction nucleotides: 1. CDR3 region: CASRDRDYGYTF. The CDR3 region has the DNA TGTGCCAGCAGAGACAGGGACTATGGCTACACCTTC. The complete variable domain, with remaining parts taken from reference TRBV9 and TRBJ1-2, reads DSGVTQTPKHLITATGQRVTLRCSPRSGDLSVYWYQQSLDQGLQFLIQYYNGEERAKGNILERFSAQQFPDLHSELNLSSLELGDSALYFCASRDRDYGYTFGSGTRLTVV.

The chain carries TRBV7-6 and TRBJ2-1, with D possibly being TRBD2 (6 bases). V was pared by 5 bases and J by 9 bases, with 14 bases between. Germline V gene data show CDR1 as SGHVS and CDR2 as FNYEAQ. This CDR3 region has 13 residues. The CDR3 sequence is CASSPRGDGEQFF. In DNA form, the CDR3 reads TGTGCCAGCAGCCCGCGGGGTGATGGTGAGCAGTTCTTC. The full variable domain, in which reference TRBV7-6 and TRBJ2-1 provide the parts outside the CDR3, is GAGVSQSPRYKVTKRGQDVALRCDPISGHVSLYWYRQALGQGPEFLTYFNYEAQQDKSGLPNDRFSAERPEGSISTLTIQRTEQRDSAMYRCASSPRGDGEQFFGPGTRLTVL.

The chain is built from TRBV4-2 and TRBJ2-3; TRBD1 might be the D (6 bases). Per the germline V gene, CDR1 is LGHNA and CDR2 is YNFKEQ. The V gene lost 6 bases and the J gene lost 4 bases, with 17 bases spanning the gap. The CDR3 has 15 residues. The CDR3 bases are TGTGCCAGCAGTCACGAGGGGGACCCCGCAGATACGCAGTATTTT. Translation: CASSHEGDPADTQYF.

The rearrangement links TRBV19 to TRBJ2-2, with unresolved D. Germline V gene data show CDR1 as LNHDA and CDR2 as SQIVND (reference sequence). Trimming removed 0 bases from V and 3 bases from J, with 5 bases in between. The CDR3 is made up of 14 amino acids. The CDR3 loop is CASSIDLYTGELFF. CDR3 nucleotides: TGTGCCAGTAGTATAGATCTTTACACCGGGGAGCTGTTTTTT.

V is TRBV30 and J is TRBJ1-5; 8 bases agree with TRBD1. The germline gives CDR1 GTSNPN, CDR2 SVGIG (reference sequence). This CDR3 is 20 amino acids long. V shed 0 bases, J shed 1 base, and the junction held 17 bases outside the gene matches. This chain's CDR3 is CAWSVGWGTGRSKSNQPQHF. The CDR3 bases are TGTGCCTGGAGTGTAGGTTGGGGGACAGGTCGGAGTAAGAGCAATCAGCCCCAGCATTTT. Variable domain in full (rest from reference TRBV30 and TRBJ1-5): SQTIHQWPATLVQPVGSPLSLECTVEGTSNPNLYWYRQAAGRGLQLLFYSVGIGQISSEVPQNLSASRPQDRQFILSSKKLLLSDSGFYLCAWSVGWGTGRSKSNQPQHFGDGTRLSIL.

The rearrangement links TRBV30 to TRBJ2-7; a possible D gene is TRBD2 (5 bases). CDR1 and CDR2 (germline): GTSNPN, SVGIG (reference sequence). This CDR3 has 13 amino acids. With 7 bases removed from V and 9 bases from J, the gap between germline ends came to 22 bases. The CDR3 DNA reads as TGTGCCTACCGGGAAATGGAGTCTACGAGGCAGTACGTC. It codes for CAYREMESTRQYV.

V gene TRBV18 combines with J gene TRBJ1-2, with a weak D call TRBD1 (6 bases). The length of the CDR3 is 17 residues. CDR1 is KGHSH, CDR2 LQKENI, per germline. V was pared by 3 bases and J by 0 bases, with 17 bases between. In DNA, the CDR3 is TGTGCCAGCTCACCGACCGGGACACTATTTACTAACTATGGCTACACCTTC. Amino acid sequence: CASSPTGTLFTNYGYTF. Based on the CDR3 plus reference TRBV18 and TRBJ1-2, the full variable domain is NAGVMQNPRHLVRRRGQEARLRCSPMKGHSHVYWYRQLPEEGLKFMVYLQKENIIDESGMPKERFSAEFPKEGPSILRIQQVVRGDSAAYFCASSPTGTLFTNYGYTFGSGTRLTVV.